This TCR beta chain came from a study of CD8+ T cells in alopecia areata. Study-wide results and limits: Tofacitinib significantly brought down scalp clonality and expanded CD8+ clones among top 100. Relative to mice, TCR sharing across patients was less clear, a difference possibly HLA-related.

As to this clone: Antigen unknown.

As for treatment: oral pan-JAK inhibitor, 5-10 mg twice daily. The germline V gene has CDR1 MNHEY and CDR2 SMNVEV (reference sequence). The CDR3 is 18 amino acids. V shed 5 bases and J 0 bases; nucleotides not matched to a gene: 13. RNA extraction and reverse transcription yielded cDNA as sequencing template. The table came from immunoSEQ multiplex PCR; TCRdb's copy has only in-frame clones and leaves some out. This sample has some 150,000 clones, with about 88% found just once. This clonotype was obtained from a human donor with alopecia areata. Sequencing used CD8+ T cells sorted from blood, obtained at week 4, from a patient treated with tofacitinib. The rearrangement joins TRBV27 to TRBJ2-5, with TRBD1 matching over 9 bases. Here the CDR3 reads CASSRLPGTGIDQETQYF. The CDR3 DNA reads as TGTGCCAGCAGTCGACTCCCCGGGACAGGGATCGACCAAGAGACCCAGTACTTC.